The clone carrying this TCR beta chain was found many times. What it binds is unknown. This record comes from a study of T cells in Graves' hyperthyroidism and ophthalmopathy. For the study at large: Peripheral blood was acquired at first diagnosis, ahead of any therapy whatsoever. Findings of the study overall: With a median lead of around 5.9 months before onset, the model predicted ophthalmopathy.

Amplified regions were TCR beta CDR3 sequences from RNA transcripts. With the HTBI primer set, the TCR CDR3 went through a first round of RT-PCR. TCRdb reanalysed the multiplex PCR reads using MiXCR and keeps one entry per CDR3 protein. The profile shows nearly 600,000 distinct CDR3 sequences, approximately 14% of them singletons. Together with thyroid ultrasound, orbital computed tomography, serum thyroxine and TRAb, clinical symptoms were used for diagnoses. Drawn at first hyperthyroidism diagnosis, the blood sample preceded any ophthalmopathy symptoms. Trimming stripped 2 bases from V and 5 bases from J, with 7 bases between. This CDR3 has 12 residues.

This sequence originates from a woman younger than 45 with Graves' hyperthyroidism that later progressed to Graves' ophthalmopathy. V is TRBV12-3 or TRBV12-4 and J is TRBJ2-7; D gene unclear. The sample consisted of blood. The DNA for the CDR3 is TGTGCCAGCAGTTTAAGTACCCACGAGCAGTACTTC. Translating it yields CASSLSTHEQYF.